What follows are 29 T cell receptor beta chains derived from one specimen sequenced in a study of breast tumors, draining lymph nodes, adjacent tissues (TCRdb year 2016). The axillary draining lymph nodes of breast cancer patients were the source of the lymph node samples. The receptor library was made with multiplex PCR. Sequencing instrument: Illumina HiSeq 2000. Clones were called with MiXCR by TCRdb after fastp trimmed the public reads at Q25, and only in-frame beta chains were retained. CDR3 protein sequences are deduplicated, and each keeps its most common genes and DNA. The sample has about 180,000 distinct CDR3 sequences on record, about 34% of them singletons. In total, the top ten clones hold approximately 3.9% of the sample. The sequenced sample was axillary lymph node tissue. These TCRs come from a female donor with breast cancer. Some clones in this sample may be carry-over from other donors' samples.

Details on this clonotype: A much larger clonotype is one base distant, so this may be a read error. The chain uses TRBV20-1 and TRBJ1-5; the match to TRBD1 covers 7 bases. CDR3 size: 15 residues. V was pared by 1 base and J by 6 bases, with 9 bases of the junction left unmatched. CDR1 is DFQATT and CDR2 is SNEGSKA in the germline V gene (reference sequence). The CDR3 spells CSARGGSTGTQPQHF. DNA for the CDR3: TGCAGTGCTAGAGGGGGTTCGACAGGGACTCAGCCCCAGCATTTT.

In this sample, this clonotype turned up once. The chain is built from TRBV4-1 and TRBJ2-7; 10 nucleotides agree with TRBD2. The CDR3 spans 15 residues. The V and J ends lost 4 bases and 3 bases, in that order; junction bases with no gene match: 6. Germline loops: CDR1 MGHRA, CDR2 YSYEKL. The CDR3 nucleotides are TGCGCCAGCAGCCCGGGGGCTAGCGGGGGCTACGAGCAGTACTTC. Its translation: CASSPGASGGYEQYF.

This sequence joins TRBV6-2 or TRBV6-3 and TRBJ2-1; a possible D gene is TRBD2 (7 bases). Germline V gene data show CDR1 as MNHEY and CDR2 as SVGEGT. The CDR3 is 15 residues long. Trimming left V 7 bases short and J 3 bases short, with 16 bases between. CDR3 DNA sequence: TGTGCCAGCACCCTAGGGGGGGGAGTCTACAATGAGCAGTTCTTC. Residues: CASTLGGGVYNEQFF.

Turning to this clonotype: One end of the junction varies from germline; a read error may be responsible. The chain joins TRBV20-1 to TRBJ1-5; no firm D call. The CDR3 totals 14 residues. The V gene's germline CDR1 is DFQATT and CDR2 SNEGSKA (reference sequence). As DNA, the CDR3 is TGCAGTGCCCTTTCGCGCCGAGGGAATCAGCCCCAACATTTT. It encodes CSALSRRGNQPQHF.

This clonotype was seen ten or more times. V and J are TRBV24-1 and TRBJ2-2; D remains unclear. Trimming removed 8 bases from V and 7 bases from J, with 19 bases in between. The CDR3 consists of 15 residues. The germline CDR1 and CDR2 sequences are KGHDR and SFDVKD. CDR3 DNA: TGTGCCACCACCAAAGGACCTCTAAGCGACGGGGAGCTGTTTTTT. This codes for CATTKGPLSDGELFF.

The table lists this clonotype with many counts. This sequence joins TRBV15 and TRBJ2-3; D is possibly TRBD1 or TRBD2 (6 bases each). V was clipped by 0 bases and J by 2 bases, with 9 bases between them. The length of the CDR3 is 15 residues. Germline V gives CDR1 LNHNV, CDR2 YYDKDF (reference sequence). CDR3 coding DNA: TGTGCCACCAGCAGAGACACGGGGGCCACAGATACGCAGTATTTT. Translated: CATSRDTGATDTQYF.

This clonotype showed up many times. The chain couples TRBV10-3 to TRBJ1-2, with TRBD1 identical over 7 bases. Germline-derived CDR1 and CDR2 are ENHRY and SYGVKD. This CDR3 is 18 amino acids long. The V segment lost 11 bases and the J segment 1 base; nucleotides outside the gene matches: 22. The CDR3 loop is CAAKPFSGGVLGNYGYTF. The CDR3 DNA follows: TGTGCCGCAAAACCATTTTCAGGGGGGGTTCTCGGTAACTATGGCTACACCTTC.

This clonotype showed up many times. The chain carries TRBV6-2 or TRBV6-3 and TRBJ2-7; 12 bases match TRBD1. CDR3 length: 15 residues. V gave up 5 bases and J gave up 6 bases; unmatched junction bases: 8. Germline V CDR1 and CDR2: MNHEY, SVGEGT. Here the CDR3 DNA reads TGTGCCAGCAGTAACCGCGGGACAGGGGGCATCGAGCAGTACTTC. This encodes CASSNRGTGGIEQYF.

About this clonotype itself: The junction departs from germline at one end; a sequencing error may be responsible. The chain carries TRBV5-1 and TRBJ2-6, with unresolved D. The CDR3 length is 16 residues. Germline CDR1 is SGHRS and CDR2 is YFSETQ. The CDR3 protein is CASGLAYIPGANVLTF. As DNA, the CDR3 is TGCGCCAGCGGCTTGGCCTATATTCCTGGGGCCAACGTCCTGACTTTC.

This clonotype has at least ten counts. This rearrangement joins TRBV29-1 to TRBJ1-2; 7 nucleotides agree with TRBD1. Unmatched junction bases numbered 3, after V lost 6 bases and J lost 2 bases. The CDR3 extends over 12 amino acids. Germline V gene lookup returns CDR1 SQVTM and CDR2 ANQGSEA. The CDR3 here is CSVRGQNYGYTF. The CDR3, as DNA: TGCAGCGTCCGGGGACAGAACTATGGCTACACCTTC. Filled out from reference TRBV29-1 and TRBJ1-2, the complete variable domain reads SAVISQKPSRDICQRGTSLTIQCQVDSQVTMMFWYRQQPGQSLTLIATANQGSEATYESGFVIDKFPISRPNLTFSTLTVSNMSPEDSSIYLCSVRGQNYGYTFGSGTRLTVV.

As to this clonotype: The germline gene is not matched at one end of the junction; a read error may be the cause. The chain has TRBV4-3 and TRBJ2-1; perhaps TRBD2 as D (5 bases). The CDR3 length is 14 residues. Germline lookup yields CDR1 LGHNA and CDR2 YSLEER. CDR3 nucleotides: TGCGCCAGCTCCCGGTTCACCGGGAAGAATGAGCACTTCTTC. It yields the protein CASSRFTGKNEHFF.

This clonotype has ten or more counts. The chain carries TRBV19 and TRBJ2-7; 9 bases match TRBD2. Germline values: CDR1 LNHDA, CDR2 SQIVND (reference sequence). The CDR3 is made up of 14 amino acids. Trimming removed 3 bases from V and 7 bases from J; junction bases left unmatched: 7. The chain's CDR3 is CASSIAGGLKEQYF. As DNA, the CDR3 is TGTGCCAGTAGTATTGCGGGAGGGCTGAAAGAGCAGTACTTC.

The J gene is TRBJ2-2, the V gene TRBV5-4; D unclear. V was shortened by 0 bases and J by 4 bases, with 10 bases between the two germline ends. The CDR3 loop spans 15 amino acids. Germline assignment: CDR1 SGHNT and CDR2 YYREEE (reference sequence). The CDR3 sequence: CASSLDSSTTGELFF. The DNA of the CDR3 is TGTGCCAGCAGCTTGGACAGCTCGACCACCGGGGAGCTGTTTTTT.

In regard to this clonotype: This clone may be a read error of a much larger clone one base away. The chain uses TRBV6-2 or TRBV6-3 and TRBJ2-3; 7 bases fit TRBD2. The CDR3 runs to 19 residues. Trimming removed 0 bases from V and 1 base from J; junction bases left unmatched: 13. Germline V CDR1 and CDR2: MNHEY, SVGEGT. The CDR3 protein is CASSYSSSGKRGGTDTQYF. CDR3 in DNA: TGTGCCAGCAGTTACTCGTCCAGCGGGAAGAGAGGGGGCACAGATACGCAGTATTTT.

A few counts support this clonotype. With a much larger clone just one base away, this may be a read error. The V call is TRBV4-1, the J call TRBJ1-2, with D perhaps matching TRBD1 (6 bases). Germline CDR1 reads MGHRA; CDR2 reads YSYEKL. V gave up 3 bases and J gave up 4 bases, with 15 bases separating them. The CDR3 is 15 amino acids. The CDR3 spells CASSQEATGTYGYTF. The CDR3 DNA follows: TGCGCCAGCAGCCAGGAGGCGACAGGAACCTATGGCTACACCTTC.

The chain links TRBV6-2 or TRBV6-3 to TRBJ2-2; possible D gene TRBD1, 5 bases. The CDR3 extends over 13 amino acids. V dropped 6 bases and J dropped 10 bases, with 15 bases sitting between them. Looked up from germline, CDR1 is MNHEY and CDR2 is SVGEGT. Here the CDR3 DNA reads TGTGCCAGCAGCCCCCAAGGGGTTGAGGAGCTGTTTTTT. Its translation: CASSPQGVEELFF.

This clonotype has at least ten counts. As DNA, the CDR3 is TGTGCCAGCAGCCCAGGGACAGGGGGCAGAGATACGCAGTATTTT. Translated, it gives CASSPGTGGRDTQYF. This chain links TRBV11-2 with TRBJ2-3, with 12 nucleotides matching TRBD1. Trimming cost V 5 bases and J 5 bases; bases outside gene matches: 5. The CDR3 contains 15 residues. Germline loops: CDR1 SGHAT, CDR2 FQNNGV.

Many counts were recorded for this clonotype. The chain's CDR3 is CASSLGQGASGQYF. Here the CDR3 DNA reads TGTGCCAGCAGTTTAGGACAGGGGGCATCGGGGCAGTACTTC. This chain connects TRBV28 to TRBJ2-7; TRBD1 aligns across 11 bases. The J segment lost 9 bases and the V segment lost 2 bases, leaving 6 bases of the junction unmatched. The CDR3 covers 14 residues. Germline lookup yields CDR1 MDHEN and CDR2 SYDVKM.

This clonotype has ten or more counts. V gene TRBV27 combines with J gene TRBJ2-1; maybe TRBD2 (5 bases). V was pared by 6 bases and J by 7 bases, with 25 bases between. Looked up from germline, CDR1 is MNHEY and CDR2 is SMNVEV (reference sequence). This CDR3 contains 17 residues. As DNA, the CDR3 is TGTGCCAGCAGCCCTAATCTTAGGGAGCCCCCCCCAAATGAGCAGTTCTTC. Residues: CASSPNLREPPPNEQFF.

The rearrangement joins TRBV9 to TRBJ1-4, with a possible D match to TRBD1 (6 bases). Germline assignment: CDR1 SGDLS and CDR2 YYNGEE. The CDR3 is 17 amino acids. Trimming left V 2 bases short and J 2 bases short, with 16 bases between. Here the CDR3 reads CASSVREGVSTNEKLFF. DNA of the CDR3: TGTGCCAGCAGCGTCAGGGAGGGGGTATCTACTAATGAAAAACTGTTTTTT.

This clonotype was picked up many times. The chain combines TRBV11-2 with TRBJ2-7; D remains ambiguous. Germline values: CDR1 SGHAT, CDR2 FQNNGV. Trimming cost V 0 bases and J 3 bases, with 3 bases left between them. CDR3 length: 12 amino acids. Written as DNA, the CDR3 is TGTGCCAGCAGCTTAGATTACTACGAGCAGTACTTC. Amino acid sequence: CASSLDYYEQYF.

The table lists this clonotype with many counts. The chain is built from TRBV7-9 and TRBJ2-7; perhaps TRBD1 as D (5 bases). CDR3 size: 13 residues. V gave up 1 base and J gave up 5 bases, with 9 bases separating them. The V gene's germline CDR1 is SEHNR and CDR2 FQNEAQ (reference sequence). CDR3 loop: CASSLEAGNEQYF. The DNA for the CDR3 is TGTGCCAGCAGCTTAGAGGCAGGGAACGAGCAGTACTTC.

The chain combines TRBV10-3 with TRBJ2-1; unclear D gene. The CDR3 runs to 15 residues. Trimming stripped 2 bases from V and 0 bases from J, with 8 bases between. Per germline, CDR1 ENHRY and CDR2 SYGVKD. The CDR3 DNA follows: TGTGCCATCAGTGAGACAGCTAGCTCCTACAATGAGCAGTTCTTC. It translates to CAISETASSYNEQFF.

As concerns this clonotype: A much larger clone is a single base away; this may be a read error. Since the CDR3 does not end with the conserved phenylalanine or tryptophan, this likely comes from a read error. The chain uses TRBV3-1 and TRBJ2-7; the D gene is possibly TRBD2 (6 bases). Germline loops: CDR1 LGHDT, CDR2 YNNKEL (reference sequence). This CDR3 contains 13 residues. The V end lost 6 bases, the J end lost 0 bases, and 9 bases lay between the germline ends. As DNA, the CDR3 is TGTGCCAGCAGAGACGGGGGCTCCTACGAGCAGTACTCC. It translates to CASRDGGSYEQYS.

This clonotype occurred a few times. A read error may explain this, as a much larger clone is one base away. The chain has TRBV6-6 and TRBJ1-4; D is unclear. The V gene's germline CDR1 is MNHNY and CDR2 SVGAGI (reference sequence). The length of the CDR3 is 13 residues. Deletions cut 8 bases from V and 8 bases from J, with 15 bases between. CDR3: CASAPIAEEKLFF. DNA of the CDR3: TGTGCCAGCGCGCCAATCGCAGAGGAAAAACTGTTTTTT.

This clonotype was seen repeatedly, ten times or more. The chain employs TRBV10-2 and TRBJ2-1; D is possibly TRBD1 (6 bases). The CDR3 spans 15 residues. The V end was cut by 6 bases, the J end by 1 base, with 13 bases between. From germline, CDR1 is WSHSY and CDR2 SAAADI. The CDR3: CASRKGDFSYNEQFF. CDR3 sequence (DNA): TGCGCCAGCAGGAAGGGGGATTTTTCCTACAATGAGCAGTTCTTC.

This clonotype was picked up one time. A junction boundary mismatches the germline segment, possibly from a read error. V is TRBV9 and J is TRBJ2-5, with D unresolved. This CDR3 spans 17 amino acids. The germline V gene encodes CDR1 SGDLS and CDR2 YYNGEE. CDR3 sequence: CASSAGSLMGVQETQYF. CDR3 in DNA: TGCGCCAGCAGCGCAGGCTCGTTAATGGGCGTTCAAGAGACCCAGTACTTC.

This clonotype was counted many times. A junction end diverges from the germline sequence, so it may reflect a read error. V gene TRBV9 combines with J gene TRBJ1-2; D not resolved. Per germline, CDR1 SGDLS and CDR2 YYNGEE. The CDR3 totals 15 residues. DNA for the CDR3: TGTGCCAGCAGTTTTAGAGGTCAGGACCCCTATGGCTCCACCTTC. It specifies CASSFRGQDPYGSTF.

Points on this clonotype: An end of the junction differs from the germline gene, which may be a read error. V usage is TRBV11-2 and J usage is TRBJ1-1; D not resolved. The CDR3 runs to 14 residues. From germline, CDR1 is SGHAT and CDR2 FQNNGV. The CDR3 loop reads CASSNALRGSNTLF. CDR3 bases: TGTGCCAGCAGTAACGCCCTCCGTGGTTCGAATACCCTCTTT.